This T cell receptor (beta chain) was profiled in a study of T cell repertoires in cytomegalovirus infection. The overall study: CMV infection plus the matching HLA type was flagged by public TCR beta signatures.

V lost 4 bases to trimming and J lost 4 bases; unmatched junction nucleotides: 16. This CDR3 has 17 amino acids. Germline CDR1 reads SGHNT; CDR2 reads YYREEE (reference sequence). In the case of this clonotype: Antigen: not known.

TCRdb processed the reads anew with MiXCR; each CDR3 protein has one entry. There are some 500,000 distinct CDR3 sequences in the sample; 30% to 40% occur only once, and roughly 15% lies in the top ten. This clonotype was obtained from a human donor in good health (CMV status not recorded). Some clones in this sample may be carry-over from other donors' samples. The sequencing used cultured PBMCs, collected from culture after CMV antigen stimulation. The chain uses TRBV5-4 and TRBJ1-1, with 7 bases matching TRBD1. The CDR3 nucleotides are TGTGCCAGCAGCACCCGGGACAGATCCCTATGGGGCACTGAAGCTTTCTTT. This gives the protein CASSTRDRSLWGTEAFF.